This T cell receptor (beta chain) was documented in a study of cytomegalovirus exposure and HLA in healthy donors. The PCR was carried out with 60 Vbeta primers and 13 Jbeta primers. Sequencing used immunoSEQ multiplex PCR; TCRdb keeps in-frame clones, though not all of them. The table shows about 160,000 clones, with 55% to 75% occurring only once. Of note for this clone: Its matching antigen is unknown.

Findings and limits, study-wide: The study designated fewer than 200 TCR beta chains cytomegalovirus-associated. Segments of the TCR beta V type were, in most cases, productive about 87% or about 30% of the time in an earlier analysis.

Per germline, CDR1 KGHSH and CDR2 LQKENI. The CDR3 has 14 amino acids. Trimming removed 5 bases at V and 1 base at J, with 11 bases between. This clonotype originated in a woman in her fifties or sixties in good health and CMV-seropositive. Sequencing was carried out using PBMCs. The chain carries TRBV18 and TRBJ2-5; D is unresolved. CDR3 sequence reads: CASSFPGSQETQYF. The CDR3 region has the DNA TGTGCCAGCTCATTCCCAGGCTCCCAAGAGACCCAGTACTTC.